Listed below are T cell receptor beta chains from one sample, sequenced in a study of early T cells in non-severe SARS-CoV-2 infection. TCRdb itself ran the 5' RACE reads through MiXCR, one entry per CDR3 protein. Among about 43,000 distinct CDR3 sequences listed, roughly a tenth were seen once. The source material was whole blood. These receptors all stem from an adult who was a healthcare worker with PCR-confirmed SARS-CoV-2 infection or an uninfected control (not recorded which). Each CDR3 is given with its conserved first and last residue. The D gene is left open where the match is weak. Clone size, where shown, is once, few, many, or a class for clones that have expanded.

J gene: TRBJ1-1; V gene: TRBV5-4; D gene: TRBD1; clone size: NA; CDR3 protein: CASSSSRGQTEAFF; CDR3 DNA: TGTGCCAGCAGCTCTTCCAGGGGGCAAACTGAAGCTTTCTTT
J gene: TRBJ1-4; V gene: TRBV5-1; D gene: TRBD1; clone size: NA; CDR3 protein: CASSPRDRGYGTNEKLFF; CDR3 DNA: TGCGCCAGCAGCCCGAGGGACAGGGGCTACGGAACTAATGAAAAACTGTTTTTT
J gene: TRBJ2-3; V gene: TRBV7-2; D gene: NA; clone size: many; CDR3 protein: CASSRDRPDTQYF; CDR3 DNA: TGTGCCAGCAGCCGGGACCGTCCCGATACGCAGTATTTT
J gene: TRBJ1-2; V gene: TRBV10-3; D gene: NA; clone size: many; CDR3 protein: CAISALGGPGKNYGYTF; CDR3 DNA: TGTGCCATCAGTGCCCTCGGGGGGCCGGGCAAGAACTATGGCTACACCTTC
J gene: TRBJ2-3; V gene: TRBV20-1; D gene: NA; clone size: NA; CDR3 protein: CSASRTASTDTQYF; CDR3 DNA: TGCAGTGCAAGCAGGACTGCTAGCACAGATACGCAGTATTTT
J gene: TRBJ1-1; V gene: TRBV10-3; D gene: NA; clone size: NA; CDR3 protein: CAISSDRSTEAFF; CDR3 DNA: TGTGCCATCAGCTCGGACAGATCCACTGAAGCTTTCTTT
J gene: TRBJ2-3; V gene: TRBV19; D gene: TRBD2; clone size: few; CDR3 protein: CASSGLAVLTDTQYF; CDR3 DNA: TGTGCCAGTAGTGGACTAGCGGTACTCACAGATACGCAGTATTTT
J gene: TRBJ2-3; V gene: TRBV12-5; D gene: NA; clone size: few; CDR3 protein: CASGLGPDTQYF; CDR3 DNA: TGTGCTAGTGGTTTGGGGCCTGATACGCAGTATTTT
J gene: TRBJ1-1; V gene: TRBV7-2; D gene: NA; clone size: NA; CDR3 protein: CASSPVLPNTEAYF; CDR3 DNA: TGTGCCAGCAGCCCCGTCTTGCCGAACACTGAAGCTTACTTT
J gene: TRBJ1-2; V gene: TRBV7-2; D gene: TRBD1; clone size: many; CDR3 protein: CASSPGTGGRSYTF; CDR3 DNA: TGTGCCAGCAGCCCTGGGACAGGGGGCCGGAGCTACACCTTC
J gene: TRBJ2-1; V gene: TRBV20-1; D gene: NA; clone size: many; CDR3 protein: CSASPRAYNEQFF; CDR3 DNA: TGCAGTGCTAGTCCTCGGGCTTACAATGAGCAGTTCTTC
J gene: TRBJ2-3; V gene: TRBV7-9; D gene: NA; clone size: many; CDR3 protein: CASSLGWGQGDTQYF; CDR3 DNA: TGTGCCAGCAGCTTAGGTTGGGGGCAGGGAGATACGCAGTATTTT
J gene: TRBJ2-7; V gene: TRBV14; D gene: TRBD2; clone size: few; CDR3 protein: CASSQDAGEGAYEQYF; CDR3 DNA: TGTGCCAGCAGCCAAGATGCCGGGGAGGGTGCCTACGAGCAGTACTTC
J gene: TRBJ1-3; V gene: TRBV12-3/TRBV12-4; D gene: NA; clone size: NA; CDR3 protein: CASSLSASGNTIYF; CDR3 DNA: TGTGCCAGCAGTTTATCTGCTTCTGGAAACACCATATATTTT
J gene: TRBJ1-2; V gene: TRBV6-2/TRBV6-3; D gene: TRBD1; clone size: many; CDR3 protein: CASRNRGPELFYGYTF; CDR3 DNA: TGTGCCAGCAGAAACAGGGGGCCCGAACTCTTCTATGGCTACACCTTC
J gene: TRBJ1-6; V gene: TRBV12-3/TRBV12-4; D gene: TRBD1; clone size: few; CDR3 protein: CASRTGGGVSNSPLHF; CDR3 DNA: TGTGCCAGCAGAACAGGGGGCGGTGTCTCTAATTCACCCCTCCACTTT
J gene: TRBJ2-1; V gene: TRBV5-5; D gene: TRBD2; clone size: NA; CDR3 protein: CASSDIYGGAYNEQFF; CDR3 DNA: TGTGCCAGCAGCGACATATACGGGGGGGCCTACAATGAGCAGTTCTTC
J gene: TRBJ2-5; V gene: TRBV5-1; D gene: NA; clone size: many; CDR3 protein: CASSSIGRKETQYF; CDR3 DNA: TGCGCCAGCAGCTCCATCGGCAGGAAAGAGACCCAGTACTTC
J gene: TRBJ2-3; V gene: TRBV6-2/TRBV6-3; D gene: TRBD2; clone size: NA; CDR3 protein: CASRTAGGADTQYF; CDR3 DNA: TGTGCCAGCAGGACAGCGGGGGGGGCAGATACGCAGTATTTT
J gene: TRBJ1-2; V gene: TRBV7-2; D gene: NA; clone size: many; CDR3 protein: CASSIQTDTNYGYTF; CDR3 DNA: TGTGCCAGCAGCATACAAACAGATACTAACTATGGCTACACCTTC
J gene: TRBJ2-3; V gene: TRBV12-3/TRBV12-4; D gene: NA; clone size: NA; CDR3 protein: CASSLENRGSTDTQYF; CDR3 DNA: TGTGCCAGCAGTTTAGAAAATAGGGGGAGCACAGATACGCAGTATTTT
J gene: TRBJ1-1; V gene: TRBV7-3; D gene: NA; clone size: many; CDR3 protein: CASSAGMDTEAFF; CDR3 DNA: TGTGCCAGCAGTGCTGGGATGGACACTGAAGCTTTCTTT
J gene: TRBJ1-2; V gene: TRBV7-2; D gene: NA; clone size: many; CDR3 protein: CASSFSFGGSYGYTF; CDR3 DNA: TGTGCCAGCAGCTTTTCATTTGGGGGAAGCTATGGCTACACCTTC
J gene: TRBJ2-7; V gene: TRBV6-5; D gene: TRBD1; clone size: many; CDR3 protein: CASSLRDRVYEQYF; CDR3 DNA: TGTGCCAGCAGTCTCCGGGACAGGGTCTACGAGCAGTACTTC
J gene: TRBJ2-1; V gene: TRBV12-3/TRBV12-4; D gene: TRBD2; clone size: many; CDR3 protein: CASSLTSGGLSYNEQFF; CDR3 DNA: TGTGCCAGCAGTTTAACTAGCGGGGGCCTATCCTACAATGAGCAGTTCTTC
J gene: TRBJ2-7; V gene: TRBV29-1; D gene: TRBD1; clone size: few; CDR3 protein: CSVLTGPYEQYF; CDR3 DNA: TGCAGCGTCTTGACAGGGCCCTACGAGCAGTACTTC
J gene: TRBJ2-1; V gene: TRBV24-1; D gene: TRBD2; clone size: many; CDR3 protein: CATSDQKRGGPSHEQFF; CDR3 DNA: TGTGCCACCAGTGACCAAAAACGGGGGGGCCCTAGCCATGAGCAGTTCTTC
J gene: TRBJ2-3; V gene: TRBV6-1; D gene: NA; clone size: NA; CDR3 protein: CASSETPGPTDTQYF; CDR3 DNA: TGTGCCAGCAGTGAAACCCCGGGCCCCACAGATACGCAGTATTTT
J gene: TRBJ1-2; V gene: TRBV6-1; D gene: NA; clone size: NA; CDR3 protein: CARKARGNGYTF; CDR3 DNA: TGTGCCAGAAAGGCCCGCGGAAATGGCTACACCTTC
J gene: TRBJ2-2; V gene: TRBV25-1; D gene: NA; clone size: NA; CDR3 protein: CASSEYRQTPGELFF; CDR3 DNA: TGTGCCAGCAGTGAATATAGGCAGACCCCCGGGGAGCTGTTTTTT
J gene: TRBJ1-3; V gene: TRBV5-1; D gene: NA; clone size: many; CDR3 protein: CASSLEQGYTIYF; CDR3 DNA: TGCGCCAGCAGCTTGGAACAGGGATACACCATATATTTT
J gene: TRBJ2-2; V gene: TRBV7-3; D gene: NA; clone size: medium-sized; CDR3 protein: CASSLTGTNTGELFF; CDR3 DNA: TGTGCCAGCAGCCTAACCGGGACCAACACCGGGGAGCTGTTTTTT
J gene: TRBJ2-1; V gene: TRBV6-5; D gene: TRBD2; clone size: many; CDR3 protein: CASSRSGGAFEQFF; CDR3 DNA: TGTGCCAGCAGTCGTAGCGGGGGGGCCTTTGAGCAGTTCTTC
J gene: TRBJ1-1; V gene: TRBV30; D gene: NA; clone size: many; CDR3 protein: CAWSASGTEAFF; CDR3 DNA: TGTGCCTGGAGTGCCTCTGGGACTGAAGCTTTCTTT
J gene: TRBJ2-3; V gene: TRBV19; D gene: TRBD1; clone size: many; CDR3 protein: CASSMGQTTDTQYF; CDR3 DNA: TGTGCCAGTAGTATGGGACAGACCACAGATACGCAGTATTTT
J gene: TRBJ2-1; V gene: TRBV7-8; D gene: TRBD2; clone size: once; CDR3 protein: CASSLRASGLGSWSEQFF; CDR3 DNA: TGTGCCAGCAGCTTAAGGGCTAGCGGGTTAGGTTCTTGGTCTGAGCAGTTCTTC
J gene: TRBJ2-1; V gene: TRBV7-9; D gene: NA; clone size: few; CDR3 protein: CASSFRTPAFHNEQFF; CDR3 DNA: TGTGCCAGCAGCTTCAGGACACCCGCTTTCCACAATGAGCAGTTCTTC
J gene: TRBJ2-2; V gene: TRBV5-4; D gene: NA; clone size: NA; CDR3 protein: CASSFASTGELFF; CDR3 DNA: TGTGCCAGCAGCTTTGCAAGCACCGGGGAGCTGTTTTTT
J gene: TRBJ2-4; V gene: TRBV15; D gene: TRBD1; clone size: few; CDR3 protein: CATSTGTDKNIQYF; CDR3 DNA: TGTGCCACCAGCACCGGGACAGACAAAAACATTCAGTACTTC